The present TCR beta chain was sequenced within a study of blood T cells in healthy people across ages. With respect to this clonotype: Its target is unknown. The junction shows a germline mismatch at one end, possibly a read error.

Study findings and constraints: Possibly confounding the expanded clonotype changes was the fact that donor CMV status was unknown. Investigators viewed diversity estimates from one million T cells as underestimates, the study reported. A roughly linear age-dependent decrease characterized TCR beta diversity per million T cells.

Total RNA, at least 6 micrograms per sample, was extracted from PBMCs. In germline, CDR1 is LGHNA, CDR2 YNFKEQ. This CDR3 is built from 15 residues. A second 7 to 11 cycle PCR used barcoded and J-beta primers. A single record per CDR3 protein comes from TCRdb applying MiXCR to the 5' RACE reads. The sample lists under 2,000,000 distinct CDR3 sequences; roughly 50% were seen once. This clonotype was sampled from a woman in her forties in good health. The sequencing input was blood. This chain uses TRBV4-2 with TRBJ2-5; D uncertain. In DNA, the CDR3 is TGTGCCAGCAGCCAAGAAGGGCCGATGGAAGAGGCCCAGTACTTC. This translates into CASSQEGPMEEAQYF.